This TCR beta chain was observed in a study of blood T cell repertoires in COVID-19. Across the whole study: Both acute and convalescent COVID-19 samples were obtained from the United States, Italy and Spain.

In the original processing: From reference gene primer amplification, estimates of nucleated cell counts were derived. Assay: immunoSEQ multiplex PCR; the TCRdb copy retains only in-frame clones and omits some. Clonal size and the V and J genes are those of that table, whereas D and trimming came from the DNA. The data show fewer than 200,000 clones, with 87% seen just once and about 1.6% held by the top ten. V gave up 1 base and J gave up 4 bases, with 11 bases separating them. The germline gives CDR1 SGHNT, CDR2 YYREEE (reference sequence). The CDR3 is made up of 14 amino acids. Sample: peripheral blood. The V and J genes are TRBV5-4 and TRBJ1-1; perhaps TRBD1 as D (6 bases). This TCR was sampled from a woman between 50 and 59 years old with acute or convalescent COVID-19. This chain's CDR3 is CASSLTGTPTEAFF. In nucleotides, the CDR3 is TGTGCCAGCAGCTTGACCGGGACACCCACTGAAGCTTTCTTT.